The present T cell receptor beta chain was sequenced within a study of CD8 T cells in Susac syndrome. The wider study: When blood was collected, patients with Susac syndrome were therapy-naive, were taking corticosteroids, or were receiving intravenous immunoglobulin alone. Findings and limits, study-wide: Susac syndrome CD4+ T cell repertoires showed no clonal expansion.

Reverse transcription of roughly 0.5 to 1 ug RNA used random hexamers. TCRdb re-derived calls from the immunoSEQ multiplex PCR reads in MiXCR, one entry per CDR3 protein. The table records 180,000 or so distinct CDR3 sequences, 90% to 95% of them present only once. Concerning this clonotype itself: The antigen is not known.

The CDR3 contains 15 residues. Germline CDR1 LNHNV, CDR2 YYDKDF (reference sequence). Trimming removed 1 base at V and 5 bases at J, with 11 bases between. Sequencing input: CD4+ T cells from PBMCs. This rearrangement joins TRBV15 to TRBJ1-4; D remains ambiguous. The TCR originated in a human donor with Susac syndrome. This CDR3 is CATSRVSHPNEKLFF. The CDR3 DNA is TGTGCCACCAGCAGAGTTAGCCACCCCAATGAAAAACTGTTTTTT. Together with reference TRBV15 and TRBJ1-4, the CDR3 gives the full variable domain: DAMVIQNPRYQVTQFGKPVTLSCSQTLNHNVMYWYQQKSSQAPKLLFHYYDKDFNNEADTPDNFQSRRPNTSFCFLDIRSPGLGDTAMYLCATSRVSHPNEKLFFGSGTQLSVL.